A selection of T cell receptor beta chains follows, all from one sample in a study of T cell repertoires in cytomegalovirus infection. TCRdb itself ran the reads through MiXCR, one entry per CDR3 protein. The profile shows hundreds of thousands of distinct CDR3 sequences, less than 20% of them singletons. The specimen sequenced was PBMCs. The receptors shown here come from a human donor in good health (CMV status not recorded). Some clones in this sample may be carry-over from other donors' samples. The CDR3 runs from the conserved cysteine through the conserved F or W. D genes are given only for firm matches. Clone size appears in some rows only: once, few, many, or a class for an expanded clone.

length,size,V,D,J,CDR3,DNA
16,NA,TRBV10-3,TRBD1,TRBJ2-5,CAISDRDRTYQETQYF,TGTGCCATCAGTGACCGGGACAGGACATACCAAGAGACCCAGTACTTC
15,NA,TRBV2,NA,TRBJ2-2,CASSDLITITGELFF,TGTGCCAGCAGCGACCTAATAACAATCACCGGGGAGCTGTTTTTT
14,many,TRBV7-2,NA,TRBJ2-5,CASSFGTGGETQYF,TGTGCCAGCAGCTTTGGGACTGGCGGGGAGACCCAGTACTTC
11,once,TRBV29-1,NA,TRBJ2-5,CSGRGGETQYF,TGCAGCGGACGGGGTGGAGAGACCCAGTACTTC
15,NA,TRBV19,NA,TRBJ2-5,CASSIFLTREETQYF,TGTGCCAGTAGTATCTTCCTCACCAGAGAAGAGACCCAGTACTTC
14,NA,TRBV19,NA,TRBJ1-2,CASSRDRQGYGYTF,TGTGCCAGTAGTAGGGACCGGCAGGGATATGGCTACACCTTC
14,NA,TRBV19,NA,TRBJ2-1,CASSIDAGYNEQFF,TGTGCCAGTAGTATAGATGCGGGTTACAATGAGCAGTTCTTC
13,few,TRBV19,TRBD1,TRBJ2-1,CASNLDRASEQFF,TGTGCCAGTAACTTGGACAGGGCATCGGAGCAGTTCTTC
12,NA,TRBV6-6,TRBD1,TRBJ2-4,CASAGGEDIQYF,TGTGCCAGTGCAGGGGGCGAGGACATTCAGTACTTC
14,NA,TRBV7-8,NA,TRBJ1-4,CASSLDSINEKLFF,TGTGCCAGCAGCCTCGACAGCATTAATGAAAAACTGTTTTTT
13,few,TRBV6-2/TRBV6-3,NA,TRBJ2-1,CASSYRSYNEQFF,TGTGCCAGCAGTTATCGTTCTTACAATGAGCAGTTCTTC
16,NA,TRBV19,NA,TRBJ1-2,CASHRALYERGYGYTF,TGTGCCAGCCACCGGGCCCTTTACGAACGGGGCTATGGCTACACCTTC
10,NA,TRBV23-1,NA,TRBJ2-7,CATDRSEQYF,TGCGCCACCGATCGAAGCGAGCAGTACTTC
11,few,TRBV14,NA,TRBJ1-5,CASSQPWPQHF,TGTGCCAGCAGCCAGCCTTGGCCCCAGCATTTT
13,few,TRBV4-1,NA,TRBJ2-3,CASSQEQARTQYF,TGCGCCAGCAGCCAAGAACAAGCGCGGACGCAGTATTTT
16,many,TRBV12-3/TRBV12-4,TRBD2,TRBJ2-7,CASRLTSGRGFYEQYF,TGTGCCAGCAGGCTGACTAGCGGGAGGGGATTCTACGAGCAGTACTTC
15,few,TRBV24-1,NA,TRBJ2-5,CATSEAGAMGETQYF,TGTGCCACCAGTGAGGCGGGGGCCATGGGGGAGACCCAGTACTTC
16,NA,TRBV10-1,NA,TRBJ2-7,CASSESGSKSLHEQYF,TGCGCCAGCAGTGAGTCGGGTAGTAAGTCTCTGCACGAGCAGTACTTC
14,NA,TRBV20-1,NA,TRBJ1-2,CSASEGLTNYGYTF,TGCAGTGCTAGCGAGGGACTCACTAACTATGGCTACACCTTC
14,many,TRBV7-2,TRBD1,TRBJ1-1,CASSSTGEATEAFF,TGTGCCAGCAGCTCGACAGGGGAGGCCACTGAAGCTTTCTTT
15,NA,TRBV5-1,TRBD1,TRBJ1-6,CASSKATGAHSPLHF,TGCGCCAGCAGCAAAGCGACAGGGGCCCATTCACCCCTCCACTTT
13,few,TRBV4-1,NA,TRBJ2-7,CASSPGGQNEQYF,TGCGCCAGCAGCCCGGGGGGACAAAACGAACAGTACTTC
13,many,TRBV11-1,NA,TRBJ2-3,CASSLVWRDTQYF,TGTGCCAGCAGCTTAGTCTGGAGGGATACGCAGTATTTT
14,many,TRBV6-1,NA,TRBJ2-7,CASRVSVSQGEQYF,TGTGCCAGCAGGGTCTCGGTTTCCCAGGGGGAGCAGTACTTC
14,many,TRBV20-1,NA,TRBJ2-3,CSGGGTHVIDTQYF,TGCAGTGGGGGCGGAACCCACGTCATAGATACGCAGTATTTT
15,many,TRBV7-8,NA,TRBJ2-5,CASSSSLNREETQYF,TGTGCCAGCAGCTCCTCATTGAACAGGGAGGAGACCCAGTACTTC
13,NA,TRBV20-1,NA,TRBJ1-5,CSASQGGNQPQHF,TGCAGTGCTAGTCAGGGCGGCAATCAGCCCCAGCATTTT
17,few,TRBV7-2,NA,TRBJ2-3,CASSPHGAGDYTDTQYF,TGTGCCAGCAGCCCCCACGGGGCAGGGGACTACACAGATACGCAGTATTTT
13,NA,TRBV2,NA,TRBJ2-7,CASTSGDSYEQYF,TGTGCCAGCACGTCAGGGGATTCCTACGAGCAGTACTTC
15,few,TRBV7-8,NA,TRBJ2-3,CASSSRLFIGSTQYF,TGTGCCAGCAGCTCCCGACTTTTTATAGGTAGTACGCAGTATTTT
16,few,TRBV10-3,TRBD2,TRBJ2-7,CAISESRIAGFEGQYF,TGTGCCATCAGTGAGTCGCGAATAGCGGGGTTCGAAGGGCAGTACTTC
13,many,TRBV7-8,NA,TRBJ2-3,CASSPRERDTQYF,TGTGCCAGCAGCCCGAGGGAGAGGGATACGCAGTATTTT
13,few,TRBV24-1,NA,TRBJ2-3,CATSLPGTDTQYF,TGTGCCACTTCTCTCCCCGGCACAGATACGCAGTATTTT
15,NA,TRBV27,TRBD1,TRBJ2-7,CASSRPGQGRYEQYF,TGTGCCAGCAGTCGGCCGGGACAGGGACGCTACGAGCAGTACTTC
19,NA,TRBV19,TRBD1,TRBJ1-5,CASSIGTGTGVHSNQPQHF,TGTGCCAGTAGTATAGGTACCGGGACAGGGGTCCATAGCAATCAGCCCCAGCATTTT
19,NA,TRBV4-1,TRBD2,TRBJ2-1,CASSQDSPLGSGGSNEQFF,TGCGCCAGCAGCCAAGATTCCCCTTTGGGTAGCGGGGGGTCTAATGAGCAGTTCTTC
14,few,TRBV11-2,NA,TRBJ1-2,CASSPEQGDNGYTF,TGTGCCAGCAGCCCGGAACAGGGAGACAATGGCTACACCTTC
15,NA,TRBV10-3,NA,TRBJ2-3,CAISLQVGGADTQYF,TGTGCCATCAGTCTTCAAGTGGGAGGTGCAGATACGCAGTATTTT
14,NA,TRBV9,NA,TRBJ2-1,CASSAELGSYEQFF,TGTGCCAGCAGCGCCGAACTAGGATCCTATGAGCAGTTCTTC
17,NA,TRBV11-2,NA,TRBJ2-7,CASSSRPTGGLFHEQYF,TGTGCCAGCAGCTCCAGACCGACCGGAGGTCTCTTCCACGAGCAGTACTTC
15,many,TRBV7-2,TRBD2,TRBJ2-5,CASSGGGGYQETQYF,TGTGCCAGCAGCGGCGGCGGGGGGTACCAAGAGACCCAGTACTTC
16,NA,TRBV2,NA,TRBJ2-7,CASSEGSTAGGVEQYF,TGTGCCAGCAGTGAAGGGTCGACAGCCGGGGGTGTCGAGCAGTACTTC
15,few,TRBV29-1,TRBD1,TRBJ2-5,CSVPTIGTAQETQYF,TGCAGCGTGCCGACGATCGGGACAGCCCAAGAGACCCAGTACTTC
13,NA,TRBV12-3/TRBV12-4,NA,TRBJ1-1,CASSSAQNTEAFF,TGTGCCAGCAGTTCGGCCCAGAACACTGAAGCTTTCTTT
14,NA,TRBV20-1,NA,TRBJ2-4,CSATPGPLGDIQYF,TGCAGTGCTACTCCGGGCCCCCTGGGGGACATTCAGTACTTC
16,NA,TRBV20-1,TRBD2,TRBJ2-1,CSARRGLAGGSHEQFF,TGCAGTGCTAGAAGGGGACTAGCGGGAGGGTCCCATGAGCAGTTCTTC
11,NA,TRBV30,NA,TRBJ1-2,CAWSVGYGYTF,TGTGCCTGGTCGGTCGGCTATGGCTACACCTTC
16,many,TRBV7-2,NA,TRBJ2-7,CASSSWDDLRPYEQYF,TGTGCCAGCAGCTCCTGGGACGATTTAAGGCCCTACGAGCAGTACTTC
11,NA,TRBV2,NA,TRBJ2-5,CASQWAETQYF,TGTGCCAGCCAGTGGGCAGAGACCCAGTACTTC